There are a few counts of the clone carrying this TCR beta chain. Antigen: not known. The data derive from a study of vaccination and CD4 T cells after COVID-19. In the study overall: Post-COVID samples were collected a median approximately 97 days following diagnosis, spanning 35 to 161. SARS-CoV-2, HCoV-NL63, HCoV-OC43 and HCoV-229E supplied the overlapping spike peptides used to stimulate cells. Points from the study as a whole: SARS-CoV-2-reactive clonotypes rose nonsignificantly, with the median going from 21 to 38.

Treatment in this sample: approximately nine-day PBMC culture with coronavirus spike peptide pools or control peptides (ViraFEST assay). Researchers used the Oncomine TCR Beta short-read assay to sequence DNA from cultured CD4+ T cells. In TCRdb, the PCR reads were re-called with MiXCR into one record per CDR3 protein. The sample contains tens of thousands of distinct CDR3 sequences, about 52% of which appear only once. The sequence was collected from a human donor who had recovered from COVID-19. The sequencing sample was made of CD4+ T cells from blood, cultured in vitro.

The CDR3 reads CSESYGYNEQFF. Written as DNA, the CDR3 is TGCAGTGAATCCTACGGGTACAATGAGCAGTTCTTC. V gene TRBV20-1 combines with J gene TRBJ2-1; D gene uncertain. CDR3 size: 12 residues. Trimming shortened V by 7 bases and J by 4 bases, and 11 bases separated the two germline ends. Germline CDR1 and CDR2: DFQATT and SNEGSKA (reference sequence).